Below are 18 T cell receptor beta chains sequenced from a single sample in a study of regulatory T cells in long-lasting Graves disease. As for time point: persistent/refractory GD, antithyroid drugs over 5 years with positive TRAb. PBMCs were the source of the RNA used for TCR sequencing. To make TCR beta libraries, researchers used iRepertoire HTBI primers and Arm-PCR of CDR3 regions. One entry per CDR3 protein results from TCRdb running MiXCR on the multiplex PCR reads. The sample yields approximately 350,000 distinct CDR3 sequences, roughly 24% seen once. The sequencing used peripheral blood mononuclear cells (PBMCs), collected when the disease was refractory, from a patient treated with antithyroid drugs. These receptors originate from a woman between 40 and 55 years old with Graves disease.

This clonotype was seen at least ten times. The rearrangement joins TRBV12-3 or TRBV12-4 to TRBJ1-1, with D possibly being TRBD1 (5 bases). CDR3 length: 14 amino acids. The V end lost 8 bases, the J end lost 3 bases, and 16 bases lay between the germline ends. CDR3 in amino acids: CASSPTVFDTEAFF. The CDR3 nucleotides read TGTGCCAGCTCCCCGACAGTTTTTGACACTGAAGCTTTCTTT.

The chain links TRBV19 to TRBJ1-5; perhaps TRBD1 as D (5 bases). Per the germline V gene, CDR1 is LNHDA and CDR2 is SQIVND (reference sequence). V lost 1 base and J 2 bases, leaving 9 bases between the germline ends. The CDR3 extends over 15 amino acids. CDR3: CASSIAGVGNQPQHF. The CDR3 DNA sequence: TGTGCCAGTAGTATAGCGGGGGTTGGCAATCAGCCCCAGCATTTT.

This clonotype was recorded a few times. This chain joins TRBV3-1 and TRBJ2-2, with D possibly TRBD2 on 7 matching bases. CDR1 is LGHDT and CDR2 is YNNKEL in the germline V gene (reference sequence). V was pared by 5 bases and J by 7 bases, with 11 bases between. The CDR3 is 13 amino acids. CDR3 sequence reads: CASSYREGGELFF. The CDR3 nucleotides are TGTGCCAGCAGCTACAGGGAGGGCGGGGAGCTGTTTTTT.

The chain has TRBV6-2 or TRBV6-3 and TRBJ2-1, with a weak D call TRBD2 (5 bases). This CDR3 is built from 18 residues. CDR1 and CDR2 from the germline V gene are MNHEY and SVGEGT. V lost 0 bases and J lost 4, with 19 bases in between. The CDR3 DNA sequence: TGTGCCAGCAGTTACTCGACTACCGACCTGTACCGATACAATGAGCAGTTCTTC. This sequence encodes CASSYSTTDLYRYNEQFF.

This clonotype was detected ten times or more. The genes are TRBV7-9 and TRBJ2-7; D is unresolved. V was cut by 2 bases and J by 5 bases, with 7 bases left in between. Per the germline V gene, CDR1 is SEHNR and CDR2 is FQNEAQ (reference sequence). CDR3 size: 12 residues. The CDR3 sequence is CASSLTGDEQYF. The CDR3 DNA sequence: TGTGCCAGCAGCTTAACCGGCGACGAGCAGTACTTC.

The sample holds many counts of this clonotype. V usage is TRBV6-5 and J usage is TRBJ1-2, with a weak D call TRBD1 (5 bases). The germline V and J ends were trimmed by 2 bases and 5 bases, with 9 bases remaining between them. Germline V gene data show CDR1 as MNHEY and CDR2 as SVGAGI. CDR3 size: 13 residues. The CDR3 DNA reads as TGTGCCAGCAGTTACAGGGGCCTTTATGGCTACACCTTC. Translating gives CASSYRGLYGYTF.

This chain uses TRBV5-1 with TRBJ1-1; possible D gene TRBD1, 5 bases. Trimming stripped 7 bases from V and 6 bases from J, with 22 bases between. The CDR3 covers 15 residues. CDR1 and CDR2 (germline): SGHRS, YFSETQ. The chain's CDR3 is CASYLGTGGGAEAFF. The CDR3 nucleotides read TGCGCCAGCTACCTTGGAACGGGGGGAGGCGCTGAAGCTTTCTTT.

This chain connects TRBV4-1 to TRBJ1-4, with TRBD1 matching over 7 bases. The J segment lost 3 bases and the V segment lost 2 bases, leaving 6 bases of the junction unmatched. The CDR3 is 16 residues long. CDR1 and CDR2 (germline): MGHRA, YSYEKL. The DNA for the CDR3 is TGCGCCAGCAGCCAAAGGGGGACAGCCCCTAATGAAAAACTGTTTTTT. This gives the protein CASSQRGTAPNEKLFF.

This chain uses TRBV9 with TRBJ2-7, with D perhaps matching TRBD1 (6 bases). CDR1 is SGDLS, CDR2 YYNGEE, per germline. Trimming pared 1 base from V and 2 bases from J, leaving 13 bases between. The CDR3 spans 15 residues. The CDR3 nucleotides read TGTGCCAGCAGCGTATCCCCCGGGACACCCTACGAGCAGTACTTC. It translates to CASSVSPGTPYEQYF.

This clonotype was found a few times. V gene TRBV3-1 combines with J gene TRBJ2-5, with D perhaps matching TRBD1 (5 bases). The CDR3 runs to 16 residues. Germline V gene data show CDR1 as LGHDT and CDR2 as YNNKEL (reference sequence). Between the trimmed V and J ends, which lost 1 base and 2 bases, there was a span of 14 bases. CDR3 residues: CASSQGPSAGQETQYF. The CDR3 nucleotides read TGTGCCAGCAGCCAAGGCCCCTCGGCAGGGCAAGAGACCCAGTACTTC.

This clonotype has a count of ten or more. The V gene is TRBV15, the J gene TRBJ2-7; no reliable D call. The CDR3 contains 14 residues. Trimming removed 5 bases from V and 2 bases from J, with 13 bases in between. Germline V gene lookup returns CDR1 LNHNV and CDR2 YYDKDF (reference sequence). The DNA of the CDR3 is TGTGCCACCAGCCAGCCCGGAACGCCCTACGAGCAGTACTTC. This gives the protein CATSQPGTPYEQYF. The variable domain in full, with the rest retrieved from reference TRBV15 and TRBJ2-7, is DAMVIQNPRYQVTQFGKPVTLSCSQTLNHNVMYWYQQKSSQAPKLLFHYYDKDFNNEADTPDNFQSRRPNTSFCFLDIRSPGLGDTAMYLCATSQPGTPYEQYFGPGTRLTVT.

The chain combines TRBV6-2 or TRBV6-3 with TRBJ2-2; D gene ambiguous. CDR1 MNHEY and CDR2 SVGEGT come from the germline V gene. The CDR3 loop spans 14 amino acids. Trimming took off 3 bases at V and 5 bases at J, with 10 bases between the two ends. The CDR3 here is CASSYRPATGELFF. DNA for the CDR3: TGTGCCAGCAGTTATCGGCCAGCGACCGGGGAGCTGTTTTTT.

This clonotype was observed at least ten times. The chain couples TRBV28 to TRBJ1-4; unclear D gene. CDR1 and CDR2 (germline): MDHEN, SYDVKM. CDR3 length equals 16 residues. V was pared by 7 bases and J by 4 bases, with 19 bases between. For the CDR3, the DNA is TGTGCCAGCACCCCTCTTAGCGACGGCTTTAATGAAAAACTGTTTTTT. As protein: CASTPLSDGFNEKLFF.

The CDR3 nucleotides read TGTGCCAGCAGTTTATGGGATAGAACAGATACGCAGTATTTT. Protein product: CASSLWDRTDTQYF. V gene TRBV12-3 or TRBV12-4 combines with J gene TRBJ2-3; no reliable D call. Trimming shortened V by 2 bases and J by 3 bases, and 9 bases separated the two germline ends. This CDR3 has 14 amino acids.

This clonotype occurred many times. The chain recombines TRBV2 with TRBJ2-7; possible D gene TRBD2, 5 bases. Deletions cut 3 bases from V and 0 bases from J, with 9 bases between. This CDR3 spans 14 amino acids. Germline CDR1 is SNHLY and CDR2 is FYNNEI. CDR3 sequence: CASSDWETSYEQYF. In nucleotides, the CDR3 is TGTGCCAGCAGTGACTGGGAGACCTCCTACGAGCAGTACTTC.

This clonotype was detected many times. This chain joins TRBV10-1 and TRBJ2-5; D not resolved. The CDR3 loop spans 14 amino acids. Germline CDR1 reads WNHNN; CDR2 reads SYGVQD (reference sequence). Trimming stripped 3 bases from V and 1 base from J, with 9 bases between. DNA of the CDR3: TGCGCCAGCAGTGACAGCCGCTCCCAAGAGACCCAGTACTTC. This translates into CASSDSRSQETQYF.

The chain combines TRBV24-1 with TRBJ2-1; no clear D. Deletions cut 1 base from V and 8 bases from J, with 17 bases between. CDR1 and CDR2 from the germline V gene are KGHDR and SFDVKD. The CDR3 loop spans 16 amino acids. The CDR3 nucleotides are TGTGCCACCAGTGATTTAGGTGTAGGAGATTTGTATGAGCAGTTCTTC. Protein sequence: CATSDLGVGDLYEQFF.

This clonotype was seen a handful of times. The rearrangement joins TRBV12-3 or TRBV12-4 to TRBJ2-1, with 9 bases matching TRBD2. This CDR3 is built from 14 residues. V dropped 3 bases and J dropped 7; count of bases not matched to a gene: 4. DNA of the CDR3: TGTGCCAGCAGTTTCAGCCTAGCGGGGAATGAGCAGTTCTTC. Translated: CASSFSLAGNEQFF.